These 10 T cell receptor beta chains were sequenced from one sample in a study of blood T cell repertoires in COVID-19. This table comes from immunoSEQ multiplex PCR, and its TCRdb copy is limited to in-frame clones, with some not included. The table has nearly 100,000 clones, just under 85% seen once. The sequencing input was peripheral blood. The receptors originated from a man in his sixties or seventies with acute or convalescent COVID-19.

The CDR3 loop is CSASTGASNQPQHF. In DNA, the CDR3 is TGCAGTGCTAGTACAGGGGCCAGCAATCAGCCCCAGCATTTT. The V and J genes are TRBV20-1 and TRBJ1-5, with TRBD1 identical over 7 bases. Looked up from germline, CDR1 is DFQATT and CDR2 is SNEGSKA (reference sequence). Trimming cost V 3 bases and J 1 base; bases outside gene matches: 3. The CDR3 has 14 amino acids.

This clone appeared once. This chain's CDR3 is CASSFFQQQGSPLHF. DNA for the CDR3: TGCGCCAGCAGCTTTTTTCAACAGCAGGGTTCACCCCTCCACTTT. The chain uses TRBV5-1 and TRBJ1-6; tentatively, D is TRBD1 (5 bases). V was shortened by 2 bases and J by 9 bases, with 15 bases between the two germline ends. CDR1 is SGHRS and CDR2 is YFSETQ in the germline V gene. The CDR3 runs 15 residues.

This chain uses TRBV7-2 with TRBJ1-5; no definite D call. The CDR3 length is 15 residues. Germline CDR1 is SGHTA and CDR2 is FQGNSA. V was clipped by 2 bases and J by 7 bases, with 15 bases between them. DNA of the CDR3: TGTGCCAGCAGCTTATCGGGATCCGACACCCAGCCCCAGCATTTT. It yields the protein CASSLSGSDTQPQHF.

The V and J genes are TRBV7-9 and TRBJ1-4; D gene uncertain. Germline V CDR1 and CDR2: SEHNR, FQNEAQ (reference sequence). V lost 4 bases to trimming and J lost 2 bases, with 14 bases between them. The CDR3 length is 16 residues. The CDR3 DNA reads as TGTGCCAGCAGCTCTGCGTCGGGAGGGACTAATGAAAAACTGTTTTTT. Translated: CASSSASGGTNEKLFF.

This chain joins TRBV2 and TRBJ1-5; 10 nucleotides match TRBD1. V dropped 1 base and J dropped 1; count of bases not matched to a gene: 13. The germline V gene encodes CDR1 SNHLY and CDR2 FYNNEI. The CDR3 runs 20 residues. The CDR3 nucleotides read TGTGCCAGCAGTGAAGTATTGGGGACAGGGGTAAATTTGAGCAATCAGCCCCAGCATTTT. This translates into CASSEVLGTGVNLSNQPQHF.

The chain recombines TRBV14 with TRBJ1-3; D unresolved. CDR3 length equals 14 residues. V lost 4 bases and J 0 bases, leaving 7 bases between the germline ends. The germline V gene has CDR1 SGHDN and CDR2 FVKESK. Here the CDR3 reads CASSRDFSGNTIYF. CDR3 DNA sequence: TGTGCCAGCAGCCGCGATTTCTCTGGAAACACCATATATTTT.

This clone has more than one count but fewer than ten. The V call is TRBV27, the J call TRBJ2-5; TRBD2 agrees at 7 bases. Germline lookup yields CDR1 MNHEY and CDR2 SMNVEV (reference sequence). The CDR3 spans 18 residues. After removal of 2 bases from V and 5 bases from J, the junction contained 17 bases not matched to a gene. CDR3 nucleotide sequence: TGTGCCAGCAGTTTAAGTGCGTTTCTTGCGGGAGAGGGGGAGACCCAGTACTTC. Amino acids: CASSLSAFLAGEGETQYF.

The DNA for the CDR3 is TGTGCCAGTAAGTCGGCGGGAAACCCCCCTCATAATGAGCAGTTCTTC. Amino acids: CASKSAGNPPHNEQFF. The chain combines TRBV19 with TRBJ2-1; possible D gene TRBD2, 6 bases. The CDR3 loop spans 16 amino acids. Germline V gene sequence: CDR1 LNHDA, CDR2 SQIVND (reference sequence). V was clipped by 7 bases and J by 7 bases, with 23 bases between them.

This clone was counted only a few times. The gene calls are TRBV19 and TRBJ1-2; 7 bases align to TRBD1. V dropped 0 bases and J dropped 14; count of bases not matched to a gene: 12. The CDR3 totals 14 residues. Germline lookup yields CDR1 LNHDA and CDR2 SQIVND (reference sequence). The CDR3 region is CASSIDDRVRGCTF. The CDR3, as DNA: TGTGCCAGTAGTATAGACGACAGGGTCCGAGGATGTACCTTC.

The chain couples TRBV5-3 to TRBJ2-7, with TRBD2 matching over 8 bases. Being an ORF, TRBV5-3 has a function that is uncertain. CDR3 length: 16 residues. V shed 2 bases and J 2 bases; nucleotides not matched to a gene: 9. CDR3 sequence: CARSFLEGLDTYEQYF. In DNA form, the CDR3 reads TGTGCCAGAAGCTTCTTAGAGGGACTAGATACCTACGAGCAGTACTTC.